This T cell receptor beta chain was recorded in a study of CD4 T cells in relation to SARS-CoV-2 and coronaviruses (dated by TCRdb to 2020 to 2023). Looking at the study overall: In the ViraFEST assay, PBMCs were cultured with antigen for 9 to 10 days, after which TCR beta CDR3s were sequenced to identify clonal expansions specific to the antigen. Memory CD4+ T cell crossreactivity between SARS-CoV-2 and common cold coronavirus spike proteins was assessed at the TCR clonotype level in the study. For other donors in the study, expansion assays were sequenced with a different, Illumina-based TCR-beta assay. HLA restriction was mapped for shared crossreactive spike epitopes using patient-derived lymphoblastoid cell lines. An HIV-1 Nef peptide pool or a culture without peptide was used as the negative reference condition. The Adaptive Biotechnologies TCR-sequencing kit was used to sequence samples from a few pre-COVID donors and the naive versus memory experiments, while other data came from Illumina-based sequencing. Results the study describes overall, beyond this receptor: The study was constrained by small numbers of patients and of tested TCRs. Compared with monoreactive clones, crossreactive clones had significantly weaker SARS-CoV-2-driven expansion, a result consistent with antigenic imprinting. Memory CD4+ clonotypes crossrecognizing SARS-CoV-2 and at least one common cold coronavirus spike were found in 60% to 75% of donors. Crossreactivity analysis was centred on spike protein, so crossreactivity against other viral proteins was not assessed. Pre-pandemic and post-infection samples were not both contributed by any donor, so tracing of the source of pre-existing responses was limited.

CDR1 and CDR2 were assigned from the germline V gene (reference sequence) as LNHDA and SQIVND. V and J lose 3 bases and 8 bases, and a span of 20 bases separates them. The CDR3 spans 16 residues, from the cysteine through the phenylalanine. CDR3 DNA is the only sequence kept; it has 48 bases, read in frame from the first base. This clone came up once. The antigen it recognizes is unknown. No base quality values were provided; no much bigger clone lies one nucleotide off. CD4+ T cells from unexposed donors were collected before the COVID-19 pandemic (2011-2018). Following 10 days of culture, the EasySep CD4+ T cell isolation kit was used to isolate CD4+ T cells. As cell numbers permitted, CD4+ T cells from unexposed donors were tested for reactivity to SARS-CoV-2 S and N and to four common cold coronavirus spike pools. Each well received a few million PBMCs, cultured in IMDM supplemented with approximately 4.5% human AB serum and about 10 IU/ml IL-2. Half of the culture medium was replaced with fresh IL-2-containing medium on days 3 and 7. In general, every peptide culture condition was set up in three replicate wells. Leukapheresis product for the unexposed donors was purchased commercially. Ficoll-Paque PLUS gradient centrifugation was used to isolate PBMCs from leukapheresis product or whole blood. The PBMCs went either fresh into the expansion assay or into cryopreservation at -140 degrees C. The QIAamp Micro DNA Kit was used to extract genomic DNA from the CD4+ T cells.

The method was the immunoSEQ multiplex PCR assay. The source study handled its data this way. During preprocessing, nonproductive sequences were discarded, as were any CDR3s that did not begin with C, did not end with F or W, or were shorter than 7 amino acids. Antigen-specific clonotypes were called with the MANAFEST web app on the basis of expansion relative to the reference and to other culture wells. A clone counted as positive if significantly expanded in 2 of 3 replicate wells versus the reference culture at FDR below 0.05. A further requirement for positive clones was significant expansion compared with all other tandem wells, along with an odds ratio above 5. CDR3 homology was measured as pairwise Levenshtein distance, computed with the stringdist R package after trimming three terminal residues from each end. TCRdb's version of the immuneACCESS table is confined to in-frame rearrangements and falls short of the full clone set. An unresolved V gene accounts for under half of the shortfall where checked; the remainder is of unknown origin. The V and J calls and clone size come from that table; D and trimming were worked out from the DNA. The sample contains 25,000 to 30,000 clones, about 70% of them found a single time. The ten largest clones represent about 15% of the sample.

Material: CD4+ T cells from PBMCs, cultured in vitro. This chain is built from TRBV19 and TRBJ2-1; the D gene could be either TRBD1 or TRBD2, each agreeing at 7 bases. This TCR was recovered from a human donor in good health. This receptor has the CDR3 CASSIKGRAGGDEQFF. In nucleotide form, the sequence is TGTGCCAGTAGTATCAAGGGGCGGGCAGGGGGGGATGAGCAGTTCTTC.